A selection of T cell receptor beta chains follows, all from one sample in a study of graft-versus-host responses after intestinal transplantation. The method was immunoSEQ multiplex PCR; TCRdb's version includes in-frame clones alone and lacks a portion of them. The sample consists of about 46,000 clones, about 93% of them appearing once. The material was PBMCs, obtained around 800 days after a first intestinal transplant, on the day of a second. Receptors were obtained from a human patient who received an intestinal transplant, so some T cells may come from the graft donor. The CDR3 runs from the conserved cysteine through the conserved F or W. Fields, in order: J gene, D gene, V gene, clone size, CDR3 DNA, CDR3 protein. The D gene is left open where the match is weak. Expanded clones are given a class, and other clones once, few, many or no size at all.

TRBJ1-1,.,TRBV21-1,few,TGTGCCAGCAGCATATCGGATGACACTGAAGCTTTCTTT,CASSISDDTEAFF
TRBJ2-3,TRBD1,TRBV14,.,TGTGCCAGCAGCCAAGTTGGACAGGGGACAGATACGCAGTATTTT,CASSQVGQGTDTQYF
TRBJ2-7,.,TRBV19,.,TGTGCCAGTAGCTGGGACTCGATCTCCTACGAGCAGTACTTC,CASSWDSISYEQYF
TRBJ2-2,.,TRBV7-3,once,TGTGCCAGCAGCCTAGCAAGCGGGGAGCTGTTTTTT,CASSLASGELFF
TRBJ2-1,.,TRBV25-1,.,TGTGCCAGCAGTGATTCGACCTACAATGAGCAGTTCTTC,CASSDSTYNEQFF
TRBJ2-4,.,TRBV9,.,TGTGCCAGCAGCCGGGACCGCCAAAACATTCAGTACTTC,CASSRDRQNIQYF
TRBJ1-5,.,TRBV15,.,TGTGCCACCAGCAGAGCGGCAGGGCTTCAGCCCCAGCATTTT,CATSRAAGLQPQHF
TRBJ2-2,.,TRBV7-3,.,TGTGCCAGCAGCTCAGGGGTGGCCGGGGAGCTGTTTTTT,CASSSGVAGELFF
TRBJ2-7,.,TRBV7-6,.,TGTGCCAGCAGCTTAGGCGTAGGGGCCTACGAGCAGTACTTC,CASSLGVGAYEQYF
TRBJ2-3,.,TRBV7-8,.,TGTGCCAGCAGCTCTGGGGGCTGGGTTTTCCACACAGATACGCAGTATTTT,CASSSGGWVFHTDTQYF
TRBJ1-4,.,TRBV10-1,.,TGCGCCAGCAGGAAGGGGGGGGCCGGAACTAATGAAAAACTGTTTTTT,CASRKGGAGTNEKLFF
TRBJ1-1,TRBD1,TRBV6-5,few,TGTGCCAGCAGTTACTCGAGGGGGCTGGGCACTGAAGCTTTCTTT,CASSYSRGLGTEAFF
TRBJ2-1,.,TRBV18,.,TGTGCCAGCTCCCTTCTCGGGGCGGGTTATGGAAATGAGCAGTTCTTC,CASSLLGAGYGNEQFF
TRBJ2-1,.,TRBV10-3,.,TGTGCCTGTCGGGAATACAATGAGCAGTTCTTC,CACREYNEQFF
TRBJ2-3,.,TRBV6-5,.,TGTGCCAGCAGTTACAACGGGGGGCGGTCAGATACGCAGTATTTT,CASSYNGGRSDTQYF
TRBJ2-7,TRBD2,TRBV5-4,.,TGTGCCAGCAGCTTGGCCCGCGGGAGCTACGAGCAGTACTTC,CASSLARGSYEQYF
TRBJ2-7,.,TRBV7-3,.,TGTGCCAGCAGCTTAATGGCAGCTACCTACGAGCAGTACTTC,CASSLMAATYEQYF
TRBJ1-2,TRBD1,TRBV27,.,TGTGCCAGCCGGGACAGATCTAACTATGGCTACACCTTC,CASRDRSNYGYTF
TRBJ2-3,.,TRBV10-3,.,TGTGCCATCAGTGACTCCTTTGCCCGTGGGGATACGCAGTATTTT,CAISDSFARGDTQYF
TRBJ2-3,.,TRBV11-2,.,TGTGCCAGCAGCTTAGATTTTGGGGCGGCAGATACGCAGTATTTT,CASSLDFGAADTQYF
TRBJ1-1,TRBD1,TRBV18,once,TGTGCCAGCTCACCACCGGGAACAGGGGGGACTGAAGCTTTCTTT,CASSPPGTGGTEAFF
TRBJ1-4,TRBD1,TRBV7-8,.,TGTGCCAGCAGCTTAAGGACAGGGGAGAAGGAAAAACTGTTTTTT,CASSLRTGEKEKLFF
TRBJ2-5,TRBD2,TRBV7-7,.,TGTGCTAGCAGCTTCGCGGGGGACGAAGAGACCCAGTACTTC,CASSFAGDEETQYF
TRBJ2-1,.,TRBV30,.,TGTGCCTGGAGTGTATATGGGAAGCTGTCCTACAATGAGCAGTTCTTC,CAWSVYGKLSYNEQFF
TRBJ1-1,.,TRBV27,.,TGTGCCAGCAGTACCCTTTACAAGGCTGGAGGGAGGACTGAAGCTTTCTTT,CASSTLYKAGGRTEAFF
TRBJ2-6,.,TRBV11-2,.,TGTGCCAGCAGCTCCCGTGTAACAAGCAAACAAAGTCGGGCCAACGTCCTGACTTTC,CASSSRVTSKQSRANVLTF
TRBJ2-7,TRBD1,TRBV28,.,TGTGCCAGCAGGGGGACAGGGTTAGCCGAGCAGTACTTC,CASRGTGLAEQYF
TRBJ2-5,.,TRBV30,.,TGTGCCTGGAGTGGAGGTTTTGAGGAGACCCAGTACTTC,CAWSGGFEETQYF
TRBJ1-1,.,TRBV6-5,.,TGTGCCAGCAGGTGGGGGGCGACAGTGTCTGAGCGAGCTTTCTTT,CASRWGATVSERAFF
TRBJ2-2,TRBD1,TRBV15,.,TGTGCCACCAGCAGTCAGGGGGACGGGGAGCTGTTTTTT,CATSSQGDGELFF